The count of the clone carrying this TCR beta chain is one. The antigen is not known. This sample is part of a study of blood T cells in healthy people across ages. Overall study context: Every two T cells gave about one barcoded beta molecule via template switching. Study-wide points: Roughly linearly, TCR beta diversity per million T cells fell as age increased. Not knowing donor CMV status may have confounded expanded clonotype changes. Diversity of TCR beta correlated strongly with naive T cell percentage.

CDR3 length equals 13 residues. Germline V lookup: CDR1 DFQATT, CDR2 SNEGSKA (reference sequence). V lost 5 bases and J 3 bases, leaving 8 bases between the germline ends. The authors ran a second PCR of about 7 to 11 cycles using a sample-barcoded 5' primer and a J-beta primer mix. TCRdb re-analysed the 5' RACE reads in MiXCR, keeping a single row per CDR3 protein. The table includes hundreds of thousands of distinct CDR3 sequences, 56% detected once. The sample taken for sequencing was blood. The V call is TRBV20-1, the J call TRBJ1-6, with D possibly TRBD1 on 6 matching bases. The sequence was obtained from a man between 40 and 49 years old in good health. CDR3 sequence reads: CSAGGHYNSPLHF. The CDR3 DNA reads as TGCAGTGCTGGGGGACACTATAATTCACCCCTCCACTTT.